This TCR beta chain was captured by sequencing in a study of post-analysis software for immune sequencing data. Points from the study as a whole: A handful of TRBV segments were significantly more frequent in patients than in controls. TRBV5-6, TRBV5-1 and TRBV20-1 were among these segments.

The CDR3 contains 17 residues. Germline V gives CDR1 MGHRA, CDR2 YSYEKL. The ends lost 2 bases at V and 0 bases at J; junction bases unmatched: 4. The authors incorporated unique molecular identifiers into the TCR beta cDNA libraries. TCRdb re-called the PCR reads with MiXCR, one entry per CDR3 protein. The sample has some 690,000 distinct CDR3 sequences; roughly 27% are singletons. This clonotype appeared a few times. Its antigen is still unknown. Sample: blood. The chain recombines TRBV4-1 with TRBJ2-6; TRBD1 matches at 7 bases. The TCR sequence derives from a girl between 5 and 17 years old with multiple sclerosis. CDR3 loop: CASSQFTGDSGANVLTF. In nucleotides, the CDR3 is TGCGCCAGCAGCCAATTCACAGGGGACTCTGGGGCCAACGTCCTGACTTTC.